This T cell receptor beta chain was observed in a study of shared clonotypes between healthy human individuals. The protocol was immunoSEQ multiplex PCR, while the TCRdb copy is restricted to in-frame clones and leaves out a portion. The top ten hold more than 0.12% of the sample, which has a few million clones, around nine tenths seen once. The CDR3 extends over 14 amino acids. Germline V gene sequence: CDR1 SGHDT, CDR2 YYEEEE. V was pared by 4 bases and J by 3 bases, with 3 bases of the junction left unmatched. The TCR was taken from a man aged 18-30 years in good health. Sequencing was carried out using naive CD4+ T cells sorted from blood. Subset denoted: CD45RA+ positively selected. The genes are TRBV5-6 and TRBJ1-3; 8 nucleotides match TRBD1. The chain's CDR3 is CASSPGGHGNTIYF. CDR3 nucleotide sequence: TGTGCCAGCAGCCCAGGGGGCCATGGAAACACCATATATTTT.